This record covers a single TCR beta chain. These data are taken from a study of OX40 agonist ivuxolimab in advanced cancers. Whole-study context: Partial responses were achieved by three patients, one with hepatocellular carcinoma and two with cutaneous melanoma.

TCRdb keeps only in-frame clones here, not all; method: immunoSEQ multiplex PCR. Among some 120,000 clones listed, about nine tenths were seen once. This clonotype was obtained from an adult with an advanced solid tumor such as melanoma, head and neck, liver or kidney cancer. Sequenced material: CD4+ or CD8+ T cells sorted from blood, taken in a trial of the OX40 agonist ivuxolimab.

The CDR3 loop is CASSRDRRNQPQHF. The DNA of the CDR3 is TGTGCCAGCAGCCGCGACAGGCGCAATCAGCCCCAGCATTTT. J is TRBJ1-5 and V is TRBV9; D might be TRBD1 (6 bases). V was pared by 4 bases and J by 2 bases, with 10 bases between. Germline V gene lookup returns CDR1 SGDLS and CDR2 YYNGEE. The CDR3 totals 14 residues.